This TCR beta chain emerged from a study of vaccination effects on CD4 cells after COVID-19. After expansion with viral peptide pools in the ViraFEST assay, antigen-specific CD4+ T cells were sequenced. Following a roughly ten-day culture, CD4+ T cells were purified. Nucleocapsid antibodies stayed negative before and after vaccination, showing no earlier SARS-CoV-2 infection. The culture medium for 1.5 million to 2.5 million PBMC per well included 10 IU/ml IL-2 and roughly 10 ug/ml peptides. Each culture had half its medium swapped for IL-2 medium on days 3 and 7. General study points: Marked clonal contraction of infection- and vaccine-induced clones was seen late after vaccination.

For this clone: Its antigen is currently unknown.

TCRdb's table, derived via immunoSEQ multiplex PCR, lists solely in-frame clones and lacks some. The sample contains tens of thousands of clones, 75% to 85% of which appear only once. Germline V CDR1 and CDR2: SGHRS, YFSETQ. J lost 6 bases, V lost 0 bases, and 7 bases had no gene match. This CDR3 is 16 amino acids long. The rearrangement links TRBV5-1 to TRBJ2-1; 9 bases match TRBD2. The clonotype comes from a human donor who received a COVID-19 vaccine. This material consisted of CD4+ T cells from PBMCs cultured with SARS-CoV-2 spike peptides, taken before COVID-19 vaccination. The CDR3 DNA reads TGCGCCAGCAGCTTGGCTGCCTGGCGGGGGGGCAATGAGCAGTTCTTC. Translation: CASSLAAWRGGNEQFF.